This record concerns one T cell receptor (beta chain) sequence. Antigen unknown. CD4+ T cells that had been cultured provided DNA sequenced with the Oncomine TCR Beta short-read assay. Cultured CD4+ T cells were the source of extracted genomic DNA. TCRdb analysed the PCR reads with MiXCR anew, one entry per CDR3 protein. The data contain about 11,000 distinct CDR3 sequences, about half of them singletons. This record belongs to a study of vaccination and CD4 T cells after COVID-19. Turning to the study itself: The post-COVID samples were taken a median around 100 days after diagnosis, anywhere from 35 to 161. Broader study findings: A comparatively limited set of convalescent patients was examined, with no early post-infection timepoints.

Documented treatment: roughly 11-day PBMC culture with coronavirus spike peptide pools or control peptides (ViraFEST assay). ViraFEST grew antigen-specific T cells using peptide pools, then sequenced TCRs. V gave up 5 bases and J gave up 5 bases; unmatched junction bases: 6. The CDR3 is made up of 13 amino acids. Germline-derived CDR1 and CDR2 are SGHNT and YYREEE (reference sequence). This receptor was identified in a human donor who had recovered from COVID-19. This chain joins TRBV5-4 and TRBJ2-5; 7 nucleotides line up with TRBD2. Sequenced material: CD4+ T cells from blood, cultured in vitro. As DNA, the CDR3 is TGTGCCAGCAGTACGGGAGCGGGGGAGACCCAGTACTTC. Encoded protein: CASSTGAGETQYF.